Presented here are 27 T cell receptor beta chains from one specimen sequenced in a study of cytomegalovirus exposure and HLA in healthy donors (TCRdb year 2017). Receptor amplification or capture employed the immunoSEQ multiplex PCR assay. For the multiplex PCR, a mixture combining 60 forward primers for TCR Vbeta segments and 13 reverse primers for TCR Jbeta segments was used. This is the immuneACCESS table as TCRdb keeps it, with only in-frame sequences that have V and J called. A part of the clones is gone; compared with another copy, unresolved V genes explain less than half, and the rest is unexplained. This sample is represented by approximately 190,000 clones; approximately 86% of them were singletons. 1% to 1.4% of the sample belongs to the ten largest clones. Material: PBMCs. The origin of the receptors is a boy aged 2 to 10 in good health and CMV-seronegative.

V usage is TRBV6-1 and J usage is TRBJ2-2; 10 bases line up with TRBD2. The V gene's germline CDR1 is MNHNS and CDR2 SASEGT. V lost 2 bases and J lost 5; bases outside the gene matches: 2. The CDR3 is made up of 15 amino acids. The CDR3 DNA sequence: TGTGCCAGCAGTGAACTAGCGGGAGAGACCGGGGAGCTGTTTTTT. This translates into CASSELAGETGELFF.

The chain carries TRBV5-1 and TRBJ1-1; possible D gene TRBD1, 6 bases. The CDR3 spans 15 residues. In germline, CDR1 is SGHRS, CDR2 YFSETQ. Trimming took 3 bases from V and 0 from J, leaving 12 bases between them. The CDR3 reads CASSSMGTLNTEAFF. CDR3 nucleotides: TGCGCCAGCAGCTCCATGGGGACACTGAACACTGAAGCTTTCTTT. Full variable domain (rest looked up from reference TRBV5-1 and TRBJ1-1): KAGVTQTPRYLIKTRGQQVTLSCSPISGHRSVSWYQQTPGQGLQFLFEYFSETQRNKGNFPGRFSGRQFSNSRSEMNVSTLELGDSALYLCASSSMGTLNTEAFFGQGTRLTVV.

The chain is built from TRBV4-1 and TRBJ2-2; 9 bases fit TRBD2. This CDR3 comprises 18 residues. The trim removed 1 base at V and 4 bases at J, leaving 10 bases unmatched. Germline V gene lookup returns CDR1 MGHRA and CDR2 YSYEKL. The DNA for the CDR3 is TGCGCCAGCAGCCAAGGTCCTAGCGGGACCCTGAGCACCGGGGAGCTGTTTTTT. Translating it yields CASSQGPSGTLSTGELFF.

This chain connects TRBV19 to TRBJ1-5; TRBD1 is a possible D gene (6 bases). CDR3 size: 15 residues. CDR1 LNHDA and CDR2 SQIVND come from the germline V gene (reference sequence). The germline V and J ends were trimmed by 0 bases and 3 bases, with 9 bases remaining between them. CDR3 bases: TGTGCCAGTAGTATAGAGGACAGTCCCAATCAGCCCCAGCATTTT. It encodes CASSIEDSPNQPQHF. The whole variable domain, filled in from reference TRBV19 and TRBJ1-5, reads DGGITQSPKYLFRKEGQNVTLSCEQNLNHDAMYWYRQDPGQGLRLIYYSQIVNDFQKGDIAEGYSVSREKKESFPLTVTSAQKNPTAFYLCASSIEDSPNQPQHFGDGTRLSIL.

The chain employs TRBV27 and TRBJ2-2; D is undetermined. The CDR3 runs to 16 residues. Trimming left V 4 bases short and J 5 bases short, with 17 bases between. CDR1 and CDR2 from the germline V gene are MNHEY and SMNVEV (reference sequence). The CDR3 nucleotides are TGTGCCAGCAGTTCAAAACAACACCAACTAACCGGGGAGCTGTTTTTT. This codes for CASSSKQHQLTGELFF.

There are a few counts of this clone. V gene TRBV6-1 combines with J gene TRBJ2-7; D is perhaps TRBD2 (5 bases). CDR1 and CDR2 from the germline V gene are MNHNS and SASEGT. The CDR3 runs 16 residues. Between the trimmed V and J ends, which lost 3 bases and 3 bases, there was a span of 18 bases. CDR3 amino acids: CASSESGRRLLYEQYF. The CDR3, as DNA: TGTGCCAGCAGTGAGTCGGGCCGACGACTACTCTACGAGCAGTACTTC.

The chain links TRBV10-3 to TRBJ1-2; 10 bases are a match to TRBD1. Trimming at V came to 7 bases and at J to 6 bases, leaving 2 bases not matched to a gene. This CDR3 has 12 residues. Germline CDR1 ENHRY, CDR2 SYGVKD. For the CDR3, the DNA is TGTGCCATCACAGACAGGGGGCATGGCTACACCTTC. It codes for CAITDRGHGYTF.

This clone has just a few counts. The chain is built from TRBV6-1 and TRBJ1-2, with D unresolved. Trimming removed 7 bases from V and 5 bases from J, with 11 bases in between. CDR1 is MNHNS, CDR2 SASEGT, per germline. CDR3 length: 12 residues. As DNA, the CDR3 is TGTGCCAGCACCGAGAGGGCGTATGGCTACACCTTC. It translates to CASTERAYGYTF.

In this sample, this clone turned up once. CDR3 bases: TGCGCCAGCAGCTTGTTTGGCAGAGGGCAACAAGAGACCCAGTACTTC. As protein: CASSLFGRGQQETQYF. The V and J genes are TRBV5-1 and TRBJ2-5; tentatively, D is TRBD2 (5 bases). The CDR3 extends over 16 amino acids. Germline loops: CDR1 SGHRS, CDR2 YFSETQ. With 1 base removed from V and 2 bases from J, the gap between germline ends came to 15 bases.

The chain recombines TRBV5-1 with TRBJ1-1, with 8 nucleotides matching TRBD1. The CDR3 length is 16 residues. The ends lost 2 bases at V and 3 bases at J; junction bases unmatched: 9. The germline gives CDR1 SGHRS, CDR2 YFSETQ. This CDR3 is CASSFGTGIYDTEAFF. As DNA, the CDR3 is TGCGCCAGCAGCTTCGGGACAGGAATTTATGACACTGAAGCTTTCTTT.

The V and J genes are TRBV4-1 and TRBJ2-2; D unclear. Germline CDR1 and CDR2: MGHRA and YSYEKL. V was trimmed by 0 bases and J by 2 bases, leaving 4 bases between them. CDR3 size: 14 residues. The CDR3 nucleotides read TGCGCCAGCAGCCAAGATCCAAACACCGGGGAGCTGTTTTTT. The encoded protein is CASSQDPNTGELFF.

The J gene is TRBJ2-3, the V gene TRBV6-5; a possible D gene is TRBD2 (6 bases). The CDR3 length is 14 residues. Germline CDR1 MNHEY, CDR2 SVGAGI. The V end was cut by 9 bases, the J end by 5 bases, with 18 bases between. The CDR3 sequence is CASTGLRPQDTQYF. CDR3 nucleotide sequence: TGTGCCAGTACGGGACTCCGTCCACAAGATACGCAGTATTTT.

Only a few counts were recorded for this clone. Other DNA sequences in this sample translate to the same CDR3. CDR3 in amino acids: CASSYSSNYGYTF. Written as DNA, the CDR3 is TGTGCCAGCAGTTACTCCTCTAACTATGGCTACACCTTC. This chain connects TRBV6-5 to TRBJ1-2; D unresolved. CDR1 and CDR2 (germline): MNHEY, SVGAGI. The CDR3 contains 13 residues. The V gene lost 0 bases and the J gene lost 0 bases, with 2 bases spanning the gap.

The chain links TRBV28 to TRBJ1-6, with no clear D. CDR1 MDHEN and CDR2 SYDVKM come from the germline V gene. Trimming stripped 8 bases from V and 4 bases from J, with 6 bases between. The CDR3 runs to 12 residues. The CDR3 loop is CASEGYNSPLHF. The CDR3 DNA follows: TGTGCCAGCGAGGGATATAATTCACCCCTCCACTTT. Full variable domain (missing parts from reference TRBV28 and TRBJ1-6): DVKVTQSSRYLVKRTGEKVFLECVQDMDHENMFWYRQDPGLGLRLIYFSYDVKMKEKGDIPEGYSVSREKKERFSLILESASTNQTSMYLCASEGYNSPLHFGNGTRLTVT.

This chain links TRBV4-1 with TRBJ1-3; no clear D. The ends were cut back, 2 bases at V and 1 base at J, with 18 bases in the middle. Germline-derived CDR1 and CDR2 are MGHRA and YSYEKL. CDR3 length equals 18 residues. The CDR3 DNA reads as TGCGCCAGCAGCCAACCAGGCCGAACCACCGCGTCTGGAAACACCATATATTTT. Its protein is CASSQPGRTTASGNTIYF.

The chain has TRBV9 and TRBJ2-2, with 8 nucleotides matching TRBD1. CDR1 and CDR2 (germline): SGDLS, YYNGEE. Trimming at V came to 4 bases and at J to 6 bases, leaving 2 bases not matched to a gene. The CDR3 sequence is 13 residues long. The CDR3 coding sequence is TGTGCCAGCAGCTTGACAGGGGCCGGGGAGCTGTTTTTT. Translated: CASSLTGAGELFF.

The CDR3 region has the DNA TGCGCCAGCAGCTGGGGTGGTAGCGGGAGCTTCACTGGGGCCAACGTCCTGACTTTC. Translation: CASSWGGSGSFTGANVLTF. This rearrangement joins TRBV5-1 to TRBJ2-6; 9 bases fit TRBD2. Germline loops: CDR1 SGHRS, CDR2 YFSETQ. Germline trimming cut 3 bases from V and 2 bases from J; bases unmatched to any gene: 12. This CDR3 has 19 amino acids.

The chain recombines TRBV5-1 with TRBJ2-1, with a possible D match to TRBD2 (5 bases). This CDR3 is 16 amino acids long. The germline V gene has CDR1 SGHRS and CDR2 YFSETQ. V was clipped by 4 bases and J by 2 bases, with 16 bases between them. The CDR3 region is CASSAGLSATYNEQFF. The CDR3 coding sequence is TGCGCCAGCAGCGCCGGACTCTCAGCGACCTACAATGAGCAGTTCTTC.

This clone was counted once. This chain joins TRBV11-2 and TRBJ2-1, with 10 bases identical to TRBD2. The germline V gene has CDR1 SGHAT and CDR2 FQNNGV. CDR3 size: 16 residues. The trim removed 2 bases at V and 8 bases at J, leaving 9 bases unmatched. Here the CDR3 reads CASSLYSGRVGHEQFF. The DNA of the CDR3 is TGTGCCAGCAGCTTATACAGCGGGAGGGTTGGACATGAGCAGTTCTTC.

The chain employs TRBV11-2 and TRBJ2-2; D gene uncertain. Germline values: CDR1 SGHAT, CDR2 FQNNGV. This CDR3 spans 15 amino acids. Trimming removed 1 base from V and 3 bases from J, with 9 bases in between. The chain's CDR3 is CASSLGDFYTGELFF. The CDR3 bases are TGTGCCAGCAGCTTAGGAGACTTTTACACCGGGGAGCTGTTTTTT. Variable domain in full (rest from reference TRBV11-2 and TRBJ2-2): EAGVAQSPRYKIIEKRQSVAFWCNPISGHATLYWYQQILGQGPKLLIQFQNNGVVDDSQLPKDRFSAERLKGVDSTLKIQPAKLEDSAVYLCASSLGDFYTGELFFGEGSRLTVL.

The chain links TRBV6-1 to TRBJ2-1, with 10 positions matching TRBD2. Germline CDR1 reads MNHNS; CDR2 reads SASEGT. With 11 bases clipped from V and 4 bases from J, the junction kept 11 bases outside the gene matches. The CDR3 is 15 amino acids. This CDR3 is CACRSSGSRYNEQFF. The CDR3 DNA sequence: TGTGCCTGCCGATCTAGCGGGAGTCGATACAATGAGCAGTTCTTC.

The chain employs TRBV4-2 and TRBJ1-1; 11 bases line up with TRBD1. This CDR3 spans 15 amino acids. J was trimmed by 5 bases and V by 3 bases; bases with no gene match: 5. Germline CDR1 reads LGHNA; CDR2 reads YNFKEQ. The CDR3 here is CASSHAGTGGTEAFF. As DNA, the CDR3 is TGTGCCAGCAGCCACGCCGGGACAGGGGGGACTGAAGCTTTCTTT.

CDR3 nucleotide sequence: TGTGCCAGCAGCTCCAGGACAGGGTTGAACACTGAAGCTTTCTTT. This translates into CASSSRTGLNTEAFF. The chain joins TRBV28 to TRBJ1-1; TRBD1 aligns across 8 bases. CDR1 and CDR2 from the germline V gene are MDHEN and SYDVKM. This CDR3 has 15 residues. With 6 bases clipped from V and 0 bases from J, the junction kept 6 bases outside the gene matches.

The V and J genes are TRBV29-1 and TRBJ2-1; 7 bases are a match to TRBD1. Germline CDR1 SQVTM, CDR2 ANQGSEA. The CDR3 is 13 amino acids. Trimming at V came to 7 bases and at J to 2 bases, leaving 5 bases not matched to a gene. CDR3 nucleotide sequence: TGCAGCGGGGGACAGCCACCCTACAATGAGCAGTTCTTC. It encodes CSGGQPPYNEQFF.

This clone was observed a single time. The chain combines TRBV28 with TRBJ1-1; perhaps TRBD1 as D (5 bases). CDR3 length: 14 residues. Germline V gene data show CDR1 as MDHEN and CDR2 as SYDVKM. Trimming cost V 8 bases and J 8 bases, with 21 bases left between them. The CDR3 DNA is TGTGCCAGCGTCAATCCAGGGCACGGTCTGGAAGCTTTCTTT. This gives the protein CASVNPGHGLEAFF. Together with reference TRBV28 and TRBJ1-1, the CDR3 gives the full variable domain: DVKVTQSSRYLVKRTGEKVFLECVQDMDHENMFWYRQDPGLGLRLIYFSYDVKMKEKGDIPEGYSVSREKKERFSLILESASTNQTSMYLCASVNPGHGLEAFFGQGTRLTVV.

V gene TRBV6-6 combines with J gene TRBJ1-1; D remains ambiguous. Germline V gene sequence: CDR1 MNHNY, CDR2 SVGAGI (reference sequence). V was trimmed by 2 bases and J by 6 bases, leaving 7 bases between them. This CDR3 spans 12 amino acids. This CDR3 reads CASSYALSEAFF. The CDR3 DNA reads TGTGCCAGCAGTTACGCTCTATCTGAAGCTTTCTTT.

The gene calls are TRBV19 and TRBJ1-5; D is perhaps TRBD1 (6 bases). The CDR3 is 14 amino acids. Germline CDR1 is LNHDA and CDR2 is SQIVND (reference sequence). V shed 6 bases and J shed 3 bases, with 12 bases lying between them. CDR3 sequence: CASSPRDNNQPQHF. Here the CDR3 DNA reads TGTGCCAGTAGCCCCCGGGACAACAATCAGCCCCAGCATTTT.